This T cell receptor (beta chain) was obtained from a study of CD8 T cells in ankylosing spondylitis. This CDR3 is built from 15 residues. One entry per CDR3 protein results from TCRdb running MiXCR on the 5' RACE reads. Of under 200,000 distinct CDR3 sequences in the sample, around a tenth were seen once. Of note for this clonotype: A read error is possible here, since a much larger clone lies one base away.

The specimen sequenced was blood, either unsorted or a sorted T cell fraction (not recorded which). V and J are TRBV12-3 or TRBV12-4 and TRBJ2-3; D perhaps matches TRBD2 (6 bases). This clonotype was sampled from a female donor with ankylosing spondylitis or in good health (not recorded which). The CDR3 sequence: CASRLVWDLDPTQYF. In DNA, the CDR3 is TGTGCCAGCAGATTAGTTTGGGACTTGGATCCTACGCAGTATTTT.